These 3 T cell receptor beta chains came from one sample sequenced in a study of early T cells in non-severe SARS-CoV-2 infection (dated by TCRdb to 2020 to 2022). To prepare the library, 5' RACE was applied. TCRdb names NextSeq 500 as the instrument used. Starting from the raw public reads, TCRdb applied fastp trimming at Q25, assembled clones with MiXCR and retained in-frame beta chains. One record per CDR3 amino acid sequence lists the most common genes and DNA. The sample table records some 96,000 distinct CDR3 sequences; 11% of these occur just once. The top ten hold 4.7% of the sample. Sample: whole blood, taken at baseline. These receptors were obtained from an adult who was a healthcare worker with PCR-confirmed SARS-CoV-2 infection or an uninfected control (not recorded which).

The chain is built from TRBV6-5 and TRBJ2-3; D might be TRBD2 (5 bases). The CDR3 is 14 amino acids. V was shortened by 4 bases and J by 5 bases, with 13 bases between the two germline ends. Germline V gives CDR1 MNHEY, CDR2 SVGAGI. CDR3 sequence: CASSSGPAGDTQYF. The CDR3 region has the DNA TGTGCCAGCAGTTCGGGCCCTGCGGGAGATACGCAGTATTTT.

The table lists this clonotype with a few counts. The chain recombines TRBV19 with TRBJ1-2; 12 bases map to TRBD1. Per the germline V gene, CDR1 is LNHDA and CDR2 is SQIVND (reference sequence). The CDR3 is made up of 16 amino acids. V trimming: 3 bases; J trimming: 6 bases; junction bases outside the gene matches: 8. CDR3 loop: CASSIPAGQGAHGYTF. The DNA of the CDR3 is TGTGCCAGTAGTATTCCAGCGGGACAGGGGGCACATGGCTACACCTTC.

At least ten counts were recorded for this clonotype. The chain carries TRBV27 and TRBJ1-3, with 9 bases that match TRBD1. The junction had 16 bases not matched to a gene; V was cut back by 5 bases and J by 5 bases. The CDR3 is 18 amino acids. CDR1 and CDR2 from the germline V gene are MNHEY and SMNVEV (reference sequence). The CDR3: CASSPQSPGTGLRNTIYF. The CDR3 DNA sequence: TGTGCCAGCAGTCCACAATCCCCTGGGACAGGGTTAAGAAACACCATATATTTT.